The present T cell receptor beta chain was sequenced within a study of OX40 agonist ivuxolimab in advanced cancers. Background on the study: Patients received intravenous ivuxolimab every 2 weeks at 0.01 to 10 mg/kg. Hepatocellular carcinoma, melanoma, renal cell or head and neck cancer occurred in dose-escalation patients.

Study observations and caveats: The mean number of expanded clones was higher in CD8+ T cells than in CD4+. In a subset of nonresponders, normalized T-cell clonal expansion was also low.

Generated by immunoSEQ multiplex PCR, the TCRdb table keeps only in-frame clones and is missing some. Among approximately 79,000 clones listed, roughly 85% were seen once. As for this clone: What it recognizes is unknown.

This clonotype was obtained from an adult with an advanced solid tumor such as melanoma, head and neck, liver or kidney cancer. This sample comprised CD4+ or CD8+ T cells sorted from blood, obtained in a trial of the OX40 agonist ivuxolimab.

CDR3 in DNA: TGTGCCAGCAGTGAACCCGGGACAGGGGGCAAAAACATTCAGTACTTC. This translates into CASSEPGTGGKNIQYF. The V and J genes are TRBV6-1 and TRBJ2-4; 11 positions agree with TRBD1. Trimming cost V 2 bases and J 3 bases; bases outside gene matches: 3. The CDR3 runs 16 residues. CDR1 is MNHNS and CDR2 is SASEGT in the germline V gene.